Listed here are 9 T cell receptor beta chains from one sample, sequenced in a study of control samples from healthy donors and cancer patients. TCRdb's copy holds only in-frame clones and misses some; the assay was immunoSEQ multiplex PCR. Here the sample spans about 94,000 clones, about 86% being singletons. Sequencing was carried out using blood. These receptors originate from a woman between 45 and 65 years old in good health.

V and J are TRBV10-3 and TRBJ1-5, with D uncertain. V was trimmed by 2 bases and J by 0 bases, leaving 8 bases between them. CDR3 size: 15 residues. Germline CDR1 is ENHRY and CDR2 is SYGVKD. CDR3 protein: CAISEDAYSNQPQHF. The CDR3 region has the DNA TGTGCCATCAGTGAGGATGCTTATAGCAATCAGCCCCAGCATTTT.

About this clone itself: Other DNA sequences from this sample encode an identical CDR3 as well. The rearrangement uses TRBV18 and TRBJ1-1; the match to TRBD1 covers 10 bases. CDR1 is KGHSH, CDR2 LQKENI, per germline. The CDR3 sequence is 14 residues long. Unmatched junction bases numbered 1, after V lost 3 bases and J lost 3 bases. CDR3 amino acids: CASSPGQGYTEAFF. The DNA of the CDR3 is TGTGCCAGCTCACCGGGACAGGGGTACACTGAAGCTTTCTTT.

The rearrangement links TRBV18 to TRBJ1-1; a possible D gene is TRBD1 (6 bases). Trimming took off 6 bases at V and 5 bases at J, with 22 bases between the two ends. The CDR3 totals 16 residues. Per germline, CDR1 KGHSH and CDR2 LQKENI. CDR3 DNA: TGTGCCAGCTCGCCTCCCCGAGGGGGGCTGTTAACTGAAGCTTTCTTT. This sequence encodes CASSPPRGGLLTEAFF.

The chain employs TRBV6-5 and TRBJ1-1, with TRBD1 identical over 8 bases. Germline V gives CDR1 MNHEY, CDR2 SVGAGI. This CDR3 contains 14 residues. Trimming removed 8 bases from V and 8 bases from J; junction bases left unmatched: 13. The CDR3 sequence is CASETGGLLGEAFF. For the CDR3, the DNA is TGTGCCAGCGAAACAGGGGGTTTGTTAGGGGAAGCTTTCTTT.

This chain links TRBV5-1 with TRBJ1-2; 7 nucleotides match TRBD1. After removal of 5 bases from V and 2 bases from J, the junction contained 9 bases not matched to a gene. CDR3 length equals 15 residues. The germline V gene has CDR1 SGHRS and CDR2 YFSETQ. The CDR3, as DNA: TGCGCCAGCAGGAAGAGGGACAGCCAAAACTATGGCTACACCTTC. Translating it yields CASRKRDSQNYGYTF.

This chain joins TRBV5-1 and TRBJ1-1, with D possibly being TRBD1 (6 bases). The CDR3 is 14 amino acids. Trimming shortened V by 6 bases and J by 3 bases, and 15 bases separated the two germline ends. Per germline, CDR1 SGHRS and CDR2 YFSETQ. The CDR3 loop is CASTKTGQHTEAFF. The CDR3 DNA follows: TGCGCCAGCACTAAAACAGGGCAGCACACTGAAGCTTTCTTT.

V gene TRBV15 combines with J gene TRBJ2-7, with D tentatively TRBD1 or TRBD2 (5 bases each). The CDR3 is 13 residues long. The V and J ends lost 8 bases and 3 bases respectively, with 14 bases between them. The V gene's germline CDR1 is LNHNV and CDR2 YYDKDF (reference sequence). The DNA for the CDR3 is TGTGCCACCGCTCGGGGCATCCACTACGAGCAGTACTTC. Translating it yields CATARGIHYEQYF.

The CDR3 region has the DNA TGTGCCAGCAGTGCGCGGGAGGGATTTGCGGATACGCAGTATTTT. The encoded protein is CASSAREGFADTQYF. The V and J genes are TRBV9 and TRBJ2-3, with 9 bases aligning to TRBD2. Germline V lookup: CDR1 SGDLS, CDR2 YYNGEE. CDR3 length: 15 residues. V lost 5 bases, J lost 6 bases, and 10 bases stayed unmatched.

In nucleotides, the CDR3 is TGCGCCAGCAGTAGCGGTTCGAGGGAAATAGACTATGGCTACACCTTC. Translating it yields CASSSGSREIDYGYTF. The chain has TRBV5-1 and TRBJ1-2, with no clear D. The CDR3 spans 16 residues. V shed 5 bases and J shed 3 bases, with 20 bases lying between them. CDR1 is SGHRS, CDR2 YFSETQ, per germline.